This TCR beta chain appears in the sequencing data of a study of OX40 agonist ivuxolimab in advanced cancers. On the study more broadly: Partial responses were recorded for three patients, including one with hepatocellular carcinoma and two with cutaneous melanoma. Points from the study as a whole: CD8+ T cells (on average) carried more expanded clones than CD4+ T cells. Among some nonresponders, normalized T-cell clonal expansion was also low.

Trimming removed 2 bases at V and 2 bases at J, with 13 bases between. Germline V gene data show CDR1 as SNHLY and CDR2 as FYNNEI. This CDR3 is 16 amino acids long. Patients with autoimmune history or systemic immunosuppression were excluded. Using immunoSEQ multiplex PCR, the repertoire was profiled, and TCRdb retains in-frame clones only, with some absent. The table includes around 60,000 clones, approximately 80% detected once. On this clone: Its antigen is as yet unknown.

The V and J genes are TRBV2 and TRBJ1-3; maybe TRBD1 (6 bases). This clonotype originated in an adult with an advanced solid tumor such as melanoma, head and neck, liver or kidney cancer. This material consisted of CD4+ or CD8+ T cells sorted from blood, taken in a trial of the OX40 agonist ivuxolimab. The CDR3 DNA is TGTGCCAGCAGTGAAAACTCCAACAGGGCTGGAAACACCATATATTTT. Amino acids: CASSENSNRAGNTIYF. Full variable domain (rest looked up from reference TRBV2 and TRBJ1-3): EPEVTQTPSHQVTQMGQEVILRCVPISNHLYFYWYRQILGQKVEFLVSFYNNEISEKSEIFDDQFSVERPDGSNFTLKIRSTKLEDSAMYFCASSENSNRAGNTIYFGEGSWLTVV.